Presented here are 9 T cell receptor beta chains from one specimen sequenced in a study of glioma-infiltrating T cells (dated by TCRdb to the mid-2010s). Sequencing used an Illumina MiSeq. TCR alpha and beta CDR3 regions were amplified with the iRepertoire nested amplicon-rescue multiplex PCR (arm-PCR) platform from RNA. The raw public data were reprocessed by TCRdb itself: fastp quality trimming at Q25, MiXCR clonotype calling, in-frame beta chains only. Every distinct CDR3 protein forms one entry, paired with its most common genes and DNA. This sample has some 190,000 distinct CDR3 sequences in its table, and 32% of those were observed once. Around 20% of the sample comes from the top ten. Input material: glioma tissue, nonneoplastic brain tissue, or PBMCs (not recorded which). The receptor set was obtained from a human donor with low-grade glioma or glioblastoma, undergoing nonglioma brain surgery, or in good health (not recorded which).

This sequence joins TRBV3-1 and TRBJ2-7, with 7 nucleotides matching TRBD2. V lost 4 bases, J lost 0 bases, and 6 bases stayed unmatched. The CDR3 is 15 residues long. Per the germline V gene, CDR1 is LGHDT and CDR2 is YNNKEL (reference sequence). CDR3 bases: TGTGCCAGCAGCCCGACTAGCAGGAGCTCCTACGAGCAGTACTTC. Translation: CASSPTSRSSYEQYF.

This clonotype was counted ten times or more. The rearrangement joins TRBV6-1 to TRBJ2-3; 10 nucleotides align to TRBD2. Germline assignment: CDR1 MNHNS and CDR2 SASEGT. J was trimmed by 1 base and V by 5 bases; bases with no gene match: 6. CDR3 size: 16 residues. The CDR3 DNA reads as TGTGCCAGCAGTCCGGGACTAGCGTCGGGCACAGATACGCAGTATTTT. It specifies CASSPGLASGTDTQYF.

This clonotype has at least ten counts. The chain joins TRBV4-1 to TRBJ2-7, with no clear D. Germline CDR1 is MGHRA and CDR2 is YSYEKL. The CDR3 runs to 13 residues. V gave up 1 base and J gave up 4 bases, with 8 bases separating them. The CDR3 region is CASSQVPDYEQYF. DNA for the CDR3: TGCGCCAGCAGCCAAGTGCCGGATTACGAGCAGTACTTC.

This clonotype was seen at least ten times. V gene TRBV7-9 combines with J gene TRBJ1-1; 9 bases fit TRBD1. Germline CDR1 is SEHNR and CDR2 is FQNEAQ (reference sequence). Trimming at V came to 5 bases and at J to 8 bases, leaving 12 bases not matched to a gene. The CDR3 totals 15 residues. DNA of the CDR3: TGTGCCAGCAGCGCCCCTGGGACAGGGAACCACGAAGCTTTCTTT. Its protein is CASSAPGTGNHEAFF.

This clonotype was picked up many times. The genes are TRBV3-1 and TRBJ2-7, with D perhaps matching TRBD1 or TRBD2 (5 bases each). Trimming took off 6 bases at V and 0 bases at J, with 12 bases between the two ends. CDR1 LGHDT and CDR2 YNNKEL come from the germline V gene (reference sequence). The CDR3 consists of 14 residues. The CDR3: CASSPGTASYEQYF. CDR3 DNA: TGTGCCAGCAGTCCCGGGACGGCCTCCTACGAGCAGTACTTC.

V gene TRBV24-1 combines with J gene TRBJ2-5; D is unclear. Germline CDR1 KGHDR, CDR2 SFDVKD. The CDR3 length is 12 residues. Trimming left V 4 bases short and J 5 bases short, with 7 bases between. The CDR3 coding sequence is TGTGCCACCAGTGACGTCAGCGAGACCCAGTACTTC. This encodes CATSDVSETQYF.

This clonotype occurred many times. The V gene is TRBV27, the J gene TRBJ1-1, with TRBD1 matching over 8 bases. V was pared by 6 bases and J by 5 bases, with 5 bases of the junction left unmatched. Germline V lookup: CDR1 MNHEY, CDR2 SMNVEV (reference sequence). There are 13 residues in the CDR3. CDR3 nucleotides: TGTGCCAGCAGGGCAGGGGGCGTGACTGAAGCTTTCTTT. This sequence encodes CASRAGGVTEAFF.

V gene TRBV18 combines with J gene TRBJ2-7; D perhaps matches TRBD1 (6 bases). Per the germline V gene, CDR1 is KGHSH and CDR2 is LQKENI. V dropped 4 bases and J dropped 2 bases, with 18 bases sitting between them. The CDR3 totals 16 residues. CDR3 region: CASSQGHPSLAYEQYF. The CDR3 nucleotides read TGTGCCAGCTCACAGGGACACCCATCCCTGGCCTACGAGCAGTACTTC.

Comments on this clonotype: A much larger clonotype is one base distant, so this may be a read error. The CDR3 region has the DNA TGTGCCAGTAGTCCGGGACTAACGAGCCGACACTACGAGCAGTACTTC. Translation gives CASSPGLTSRHYEQYF. The chain has TRBV19 and TRBJ2-7, with 7 nucleotides matching TRBD2. The CDR3 consists of 16 residues. The germline gives CDR1 LNHDA, CDR2 SQIVND (reference sequence). The J segment lost 3 bases and the V segment lost 5 bases, leaving 13 bases of the junction unmatched.